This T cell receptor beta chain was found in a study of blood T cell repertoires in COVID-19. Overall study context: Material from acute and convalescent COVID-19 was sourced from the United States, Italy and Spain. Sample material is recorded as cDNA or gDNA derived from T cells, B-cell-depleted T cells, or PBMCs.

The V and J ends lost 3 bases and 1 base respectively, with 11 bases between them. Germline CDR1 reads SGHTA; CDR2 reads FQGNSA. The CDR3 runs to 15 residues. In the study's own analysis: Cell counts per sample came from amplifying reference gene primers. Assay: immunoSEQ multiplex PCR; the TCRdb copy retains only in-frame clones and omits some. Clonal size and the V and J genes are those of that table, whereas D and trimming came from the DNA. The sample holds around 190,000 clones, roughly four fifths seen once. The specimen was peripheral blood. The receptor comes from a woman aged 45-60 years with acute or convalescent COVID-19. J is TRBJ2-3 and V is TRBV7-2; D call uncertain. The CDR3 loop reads CASSFAGSGTDTQYF. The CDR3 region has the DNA TGTGCCAGCAGCTTCGCCGGGTCGGGCACAGATACGCAGTATTTT.